Shown below are 15 T cell receptor beta chains from a single sample sequenced in a study of blood T cell repertoires in COVID-19. The repertoire was sequenced with immunoSEQ multiplex PCR; TCRdb's copy has only in-frame clones and lacks some. The sample contains approximately 210,000 clones, roughly nine tenths of which appear only once. Sequencing used PBMCs or T cells enriched from blood (not recorded which). The source is a woman aged 30 to 39 who had recovered from COVID-19.

The CDR3 protein is CASSDSPVSTEAFF. The CDR3 coding sequence is TGTGCCAGCAGTGACTCTCCGGTTTCCACTGAAGCTTTCTTT. The chain carries TRBV6-4 and TRBJ1-1; D gene unclear. This CDR3 comprises 14 residues. Trimming left V 0 bases short and J 4 bases short, with 9 bases between. Germline V lookup: CDR1 MRHNA, CDR2 SNTAGT.

The V call is TRBV7-9, the J call TRBJ2-2; 9 nucleotides line up with TRBD1. V shed 0 bases and J 5 bases; nucleotides not matched to a gene: 1. Germline values: CDR1 SEHNR, CDR2 FQNEAQ (reference sequence). The CDR3 sequence is 15 residues long. DNA of the CDR3: TGTGCCAGCAGCTTAGCCGGGACAGGGACCGGGGAGCTGTTTTTT. The encoded protein is CASSLAGTGTGELFF. The full variable domain, its missing parts supplied by reference TRBV7-9 and TRBJ2-2, is DTGVSQNPRHKITKRGQNVTFRCDPISEHNRLYWYRQTLGQGPEFLTYFQNEAQLEKSRLLSDRFSAERPKGSFSTLEIQRTEQGDSAMYLCASSLAGTGTGELFFGEGSRLTVL.

This rearrangement joins TRBV6-5 to TRBJ1-2; maybe TRBD1 (5 bases). CDR1 and CDR2 (germline): MNHEY, SVGAGI. The V end lost 2 bases, the J end lost 6 bases, and 10 bases lay between the germline ends. CDR3 length: 13 amino acids. The CDR3 DNA sequence: TGTGCCAGCAGTTACGTCGTCAGGGATGGCTACACCTTC. It is translated as CASSYVVRDGYTF.

The gene calls are TRBV28 and TRBJ1-2; D is perhaps TRBD1 (5 bases). Germline V gene sequence: CDR1 MDHEN, CDR2 SYDVKM. The CDR3 totals 12 residues. The germline V and J ends were trimmed by 2 bases and 7 bases, with 8 bases remaining between them. The CDR3 DNA reads as TGTGCCAGCAGTTTAGCAGGGTCTGGCTACACCTTC. Encoded protein: CASSLAGSGYTF.

The J gene is TRBJ2-7, the V gene TRBV4-2, with 7 positions matching TRBD1. CDR1 and CDR2 from the germline V gene are LGHNA and YNFKEQ. The V gene end was trimmed by 3 bases and the J gene end by 3 bases; junction bases not matched to a gene: 20. This CDR3 has 19 residues. CDR3 sequence reads: CASSHPIATGVDNLYEQYF. DNA of the CDR3: TGTGCCAGCAGCCACCCTATAGCCACAGGGGTCGATAACCTCTACGAGCAGTACTTC.

J is TRBJ2-5 and V is TRBV19, with TRBD1 as a possible D gene (6 bases). There are 14 residues in the CDR3. Germline V gives CDR1 LNHDA, CDR2 SQIVND (reference sequence). Trimming removed 4 bases at V and 1 base at J, with 10 bases between. The DNA of the CDR3 is TGTGCCAGTAGTACCCGGACAGCCCAAGAGACCCAGTACTTC. It is translated as CASSTRTAQETQYF.

This clone appeared a few times. The genes are TRBV7-6 and TRBJ2-1; maybe TRBD2 (6 bases). Germline CDR1 is SGHVS and CDR2 is FNYEAQ. V gave up 4 bases and J gave up 3 bases, with 16 bases separating them. This CDR3 spans 16 amino acids. The CDR3 DNA follows: TGTGCCAGCAGCTCCGGAGGGCGGAACCTCTACAATGAGCAGTTCTTC. It codes for CASSSGGRNLYNEQFF.

The chain employs TRBV12-3 or TRBV12-4 and TRBJ1-4; D is uncertain. This CDR3 comprises 13 residues. Trimming took 5 bases from V and 0 from J, leaving 4 bases between them. CDR3 in amino acids: CASSRSTNEKLFF. DNA of the CDR3: TGTGCCAGCAGTCGGTCAACTAATGAAAAACTGTTTTTT.

This rearrangement joins TRBV30 to TRBJ1-3; perhaps TRBD1 as D (6 bases). Germline loops: CDR1 GTSNPN, CDR2 SVGIG (reference sequence). The CDR3 consists of 16 residues. The V gene lost 8 bases and the J gene lost 0 bases, with 20 bases spanning the gap. CDR3 sequence reads: CAHSGTKISSGNTIYF. The CDR3 nucleotides read TGTGCCCATTCCGGGACAAAGATTTCCTCTGGAAACACCATATATTTT.

The chain links TRBV7-2 to TRBJ2-3; D perhaps matches TRBD1 (5 bases). Germline V gives CDR1 SGHTA, CDR2 FQGNSA. The V and J ends lost 4 bases and 4 bases respectively, with 9 bases between them. The CDR3 loop spans 13 amino acids. The CDR3 DNA sequence: TGTGCCAGCAGCTCAACCAGGGCAGATACGCAGTATTTT. It is translated as CASSSTRADTQYF.

This chain joins TRBV25-1 and TRBJ2-5; 8 nucleotides match TRBD2. The CDR3 length is 15 residues. Germline trimming cut 3 bases from V and 2 bases from J; bases unmatched to any gene: 5. The germline gives CDR1 MGHDK, CDR2 SYGVNS. CDR3 sequence (DNA): TGTGCCAGCAGTGAGGCGGGGGGACCACAAGAGACCCAGTACTTC. It is translated as CASSEAGGPQETQYF.

The chain links TRBV4-2 to TRBJ2-1; TRBD2 matches at 10 bases. The length of the CDR3 is 18 residues. V shed 3 bases and J 0 bases; nucleotides not matched to a gene: 8. Germline V lookup: CDR1 LGHNA, CDR2 YNFKEQ. CDR3 protein: CASSHLSSGGGSYNEQFF. The CDR3 coding sequence is TGTGCCAGCAGCCATCTTTCTAGCGGGGGAGGCTCCTACAATGAGCAGTTCTTC.

The sample holds a few counts of this clone. The rearrangement links TRBV19 to TRBJ1-6, with TRBD1 matching 8 bases. Germline assignment: CDR1 LNHDA and CDR2 SQIVND (reference sequence). The V segment lost 3 bases and the J segment 9 bases; nucleotides outside the gene matches: 10. The CDR3 is 16 residues long. The CDR3 spells CASSIGTGWGGSPLHF. For the CDR3, the DNA is TGTGCCAGTAGTATCGGGACAGGTTGGGGAGGTTCACCCCTCCACTTT. The entire variable domain, with the rest obtained from reference TRBV19 and TRBJ1-6, is as follows: DGGITQSPKYLFRKEGQNVTLSCEQNLNHDAMYWYRQDPGQGLRLIYYSQIVNDFQKGDIAEGYSVSREKKESFPLTVTSAQKNPTAFYLCASSIGTGWGGSPLHFGNGTRLTVT.

J is TRBJ1-2 and V is TRBV7-2, with 9 nucleotides matching TRBD1. Germline V gene data show CDR1 as SGHTA and CDR2 as FQGNSA. The length of the CDR3 is 14 residues. Trimming at V came to 4 bases and at J to 5 bases, leaving 5 bases not matched to a gene. CDR3 loop: CASSSNRGPYGYTF. The CDR3, as DNA: TGTGCCAGCAGCTCGAACAGGGGGCCTTATGGCTACACCTTC.

The chain has TRBV25-1 and TRBJ2-7; D possibly corresponds to TRBD2 (6 bases). CDR1 is MGHDK and CDR2 is SYGVNS in the germline V gene. The V end was cut by 2 bases, the J end by 5 bases, with 10 bases between. This CDR3 contains 13 residues. The CDR3 DNA is TGTGCCAGCAGTGAAGCGGGACGCCACGAGCAGTACTTC. It is translated as CASSEAGRHEQYF.